Sequencing of this T cell receptor (beta chain) was carried out in a study of molecular identifiers for immune sequencing clone quantification. This clonotype came up a few times. The CDR3 has 13 residues. The germline V and J ends were trimmed by 0 bases and 5 bases, with 6 bases remaining between them. Germline CDR1 is LNHNV and CDR2 is YYDKDF (reference sequence). TCRdb called the PCR reads again in MiXCR, with one record for every CDR3 protein. The sample comprises hundreds of thousands of distinct CDR3 sequences, roughly 23% of which are singletons, and about 0.81% rests with the top ten. The receptor comes from a human donor in good health. Some libraries in this study had Jurkat cell RNA spiked in. J is TRBJ2-3 and V is TRBV15; D unclear. Sequencing was carried out using naive CD8+ T cells from blood, with Jurkat cell RNA spiked in. Regarding subset: FACS-sorted CD8+CD4-CCR7+CD45RA+ naive T cells. The CDR3 sequence: CATSREGIDTQYF. Here the CDR3 DNA reads TGTGCCACCAGCAGAGAAGGTATAGATACGCAGTATTTT.